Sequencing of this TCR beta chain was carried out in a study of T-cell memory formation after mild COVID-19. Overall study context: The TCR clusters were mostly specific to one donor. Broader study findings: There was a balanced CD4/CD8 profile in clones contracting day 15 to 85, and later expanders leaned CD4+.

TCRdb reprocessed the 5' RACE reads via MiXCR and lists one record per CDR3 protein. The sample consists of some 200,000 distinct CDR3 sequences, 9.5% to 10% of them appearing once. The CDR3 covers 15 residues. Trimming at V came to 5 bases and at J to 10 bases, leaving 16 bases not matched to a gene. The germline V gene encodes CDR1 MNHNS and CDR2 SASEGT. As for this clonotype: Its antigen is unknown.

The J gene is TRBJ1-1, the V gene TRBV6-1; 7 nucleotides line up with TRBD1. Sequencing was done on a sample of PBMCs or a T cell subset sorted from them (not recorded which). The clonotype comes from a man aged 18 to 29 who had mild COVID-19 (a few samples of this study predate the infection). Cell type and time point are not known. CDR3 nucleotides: TGTGCCAGCAGTCTATCCGGTACAGGGGTAATGGGAGCTTTCTTT. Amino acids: CASSLSGTGVMGAFF.